One sample yielded the 26 T cell receptor beta chains listed below, sequenced in a study of blood T cell repertoires in COVID-19. Data came from immunoSEQ multiplex PCR; TCRdb stores just in-frame clones and leaves some out. The sample yields 85,000 to 120,000 clones, approximately 88% seen once. The material sequenced was peripheral blood. The receptors originated from a human donor in a cohort sampled during active COVID-19.

The V and J genes are TRBV10-2 and TRBJ1-5, with 9 nucleotides matching TRBD1. Germline CDR1 and CDR2: WSHSY and SAAADI. V trimming: 8 bases; J trimming: 6 bases; junction bases outside the gene matches: 5. The CDR3 length is 13 residues. As DNA, the CDR3 is TGCGCCAGCGAACCGACAGGGGGTCAGCCCCAGCATTTT. Residues: CASEPTGGQPQHF.

This chain joins TRBV6-5 and TRBJ1-2; D is unclear. Germline V gene lookup returns CDR1 MNHEY and CDR2 SVGAGI. The CDR3 consists of 15 residues. V lost 6 bases and J lost 1, with 15 bases in between. In nucleotides, the CDR3 is TGTGCCAGCAGCCTCATAGACTCATTTAACTATGGCTACACCTTC. Its protein is CASSLIDSFNYGYTF.

The rearrangement uses TRBV7-2 and TRBJ1-2; unclear D gene. CDR1 and CDR2 from the germline V gene are SGHTA and FQGNSA. This CDR3 region has 13 residues. Trimming pared 4 bases from V and 1 base from J, leaving 7 bases between. The DNA for the CDR3 is TGTGCCAGCAGCTCCTTCCTTAACTATGGCTACACCTTC. It is translated as CASSSFLNYGYTF.

The CDR3 nucleotides read TGTGCCAGCAGCTCTATTCGGAGCACCGGGGAGCTGTTTTTT. Its protein is CASSSIRSTGELFF. J is TRBJ2-2 and V is TRBV11-2; D gene unclear. Trimming shortened V by 4 bases and J by 4 bases, and 10 bases separated the two germline ends. CDR3 length: 14 amino acids. Germline V lookup: CDR1 SGHAT, CDR2 FQNNGV.

The chain recombines TRBV9 with TRBJ2-3, with TRBD2 as a possible D gene (7 bases). The V end lost 4 bases, the J end lost 5 bases, and 14 bases lay between the germline ends. Germline V lookup: CDR1 SGDLS, CDR2 YYNGEE. The CDR3 loop spans 14 amino acids. Written as DNA, the CDR3 is TGTGCCAGCAGCCGGGGGGCCACCGAAGATACGCAGTATTTT. Residues: CASSRGATEDTQYF.

This chain joins TRBV7-3 and TRBJ1-1; TRBD1 might be the D (5 bases). V was pared by 4 bases and J by 1 base, with 13 bases between. In germline, CDR1 is SGHTA, CDR2 FQGTGA. The CDR3 covers 15 residues. The DNA for the CDR3 is TGTGCCAGCAGCTCCGGGGGGAGGCGGAACACTGAAGCTTTCTTT. Translated: CASSSGGRRNTEAFF.

The chain carries TRBV7-2 and TRBJ2-7; no clear D gene. The CDR3 has 14 amino acids. Looked up from germline, CDR1 is SGHTA and CDR2 is FQGNSA. The V end was cut by 1 base, the J end by 7 bases, with 14 bases between. The CDR3 DNA follows: TGTGCCAGCAGCTTAGTTGTAGCCACCCCGGAGCAGTACTTC. Protein sequence: CASSLVVATPEQYF.

The chain couples TRBV28 to TRBJ1-6; perhaps TRBD1 as D (6 bases). Deletions cut 4 bases from V and 10 bases from J, with 17 bases between. The CDR3 runs to 15 residues. The V gene's germline CDR1 is MDHEN and CDR2 SYDVKM. The CDR3 sequence: CASSSPRGARSPLHF. The CDR3 DNA reads TGTGCCAGCAGTTCCCCGCGGGGGGCGCGATCACCCCTCCACTTT.

The chain combines TRBV3-1 (or the pseudogene TRBV3-2) with TRBJ1-5, with 8 bases matching TRBD1. The J segment lost 7 bases and the V segment lost 2 bases, leaving 7 bases of the junction unmatched. The CDR3 covers 15 residues. The V gene's germline CDR1 is LGHDT and CDR2 YNNKEL (reference sequence). The CDR3 coding sequence is TGTGCCAGCAGCCAATCCTGGACAGGGAGGCAGCCCCAGCATTTT. This gives the protein CASSQSWTGRQPQHF.

This chain links TRBV7-2 with TRBJ1-6, with unresolved D. The CDR3 totals 16 residues. Germline loops: CDR1 SGHTA, CDR2 FQGNSA. V lost 5 bases to trimming and J lost 0 bases, with 11 bases between them. The DNA for the CDR3 is TGTGCCAGCAGCCCCAGGCTGAGCTCCTATAATTCACCCCTCCACTTT. This codes for CASSPRLSSYNSPLHF.

This clone has a handful of counts. V is TRBV18 and J is TRBJ2-7; TRBD1 matches at 10 bases. This CDR3 has 15 amino acids. Germline trimming cut 6 bases from V and 7 bases from J; bases unmatched to any gene: 12. The germline V gene encodes CDR1 KGHSH and CDR2 LQKENI. The CDR3 here is CASSLRGQGMNEQYF. In DNA, the CDR3 is TGTGCCAGCTCCCTAAGGGGACAGGGGATGAATGAGCAGTACTTC.

This clone has just a few counts. The chain carries TRBV9 and TRBJ2-7; D is perhaps TRBD2 (6 bases). Germline V gene sequence: CDR1 SGDLS, CDR2 YYNGEE. CDR3 size: 15 residues. Deletions cut 4 bases from V and 1 base from J, with 15 bases between. CDR3 amino acids: CASSPRGGLSYEQYF. For the CDR3, the DNA is TGTGCCAGCAGCCCACGTGGGGGGTTATCCTACGAGCAGTACTTC.

CDR3 bases: TGTGCCAGCAGCTTAAATCCTCCCGGGGGGGCGCCCTTTTCCACTGAAGCTTTCTTT. Translated, it gives CASSLNPPGGAPFSTEAFF. The gene calls are TRBV7-2 and TRBJ1-1; the D gene is possibly TRBD1 (6 bases). Germline V gene sequence: CDR1 SGHTA, CDR2 FQGNSA. CDR3 length: 19 amino acids. Trimming cost V 2 bases and J 4 bases, with 26 bases left between them. Filled out from reference TRBV7-2 and TRBJ1-1, the complete variable domain reads GAGVSQSPSNKVTEKGKDVELRCDPISGHTALYWYRQSLGQGLEFLIYFQGNSAPDKSGLPSDRFSAERTGGSVSTLTIQRTQQEDSAVYLCASSLNPPGGAPFSTEAFFGQGTRLTVV.

This rearrangement joins TRBV5-1 to TRBJ1-3, with a tentative D call TRBD1 (6 bases). There are 15 residues in the CDR3. The germline V and J ends were trimmed by 2 bases and 2 bases, with 11 bases remaining between them. Per germline, CDR1 SGHRS and CDR2 YFSETQ. The CDR3 loop reads CASSFQGNTGNTIYF. In DNA, the CDR3 is TGCGCCAGCAGCTTCCAGGGGAACACTGGAAACACCATATATTTT. Full variable domain (rest looked up from reference TRBV5-1 and TRBJ1-3): KAGVTQTPRYLIKTRGQQVTLSCSPISGHRSVSWYQQTPGQGLQFLFEYFSETQRNKGNFPGRFSGRQFSNSRSEMNVSTLELGDSALYLCASSFQGNTGNTIYFGEGSWLTVV.

V and J are TRBV19 and TRBJ2-7; D possibly corresponds to TRBD2 (6 bases). V was cut by 7 bases and J by 2 bases, with 15 bases left in between. Looked up from germline, CDR1 is LNHDA and CDR2 is SQIVND (reference sequence). The CDR3 contains 14 residues. The CDR3 reads CASNSGTLTYEQYF. The CDR3 bases are TGTGCCAGTAACTCCGGGACTTTGACCTACGAGCAGTACTTC.

The chain couples TRBV6-5 to TRBJ1-2; TRBD1 agrees at 7 bases. Germline values: CDR1 MNHEY, CDR2 SVGAGI. The V segment lost 2 bases and the J segment 8 bases; nucleotides outside the gene matches: 5. CDR3 length: 13 residues. The CDR3 loop reads CASSYHDRDGYTF. The CDR3 nucleotides are TGTGCCAGCAGTTACCATGACAGGGACGGCTACACCTTC.

The CDR3 nucleotides read TGTGCCAGCAGCAAACGCGGGGGAATCAATCAGCCCCAGCATTTT. Its protein is CASSKRGGINQPQHF. The chain carries TRBV5-6 and TRBJ1-5; D may be TRBD1 (5 bases). The CDR3 is made up of 15 amino acids. V dropped 4 bases and J dropped 3 bases, with 14 bases sitting between them. Germline CDR1 reads SGHDT; CDR2 reads YYEEEE.

The chain is built from TRBV4-3 and TRBJ1-4, with TRBD1 identical over 10 bases. Germline V lookup: CDR1 LGHNA, CDR2 YSLEER. The V and J ends lost 6 bases and 3 bases, in that order; junction bases with no gene match: 4. The CDR3 loop spans 15 amino acids. The CDR3 DNA follows: TGCGCCAGCAGTTCCGGGACAGGGGCTAATGAAAAACTGTTTTTT. Encoded protein: CASSSGTGANEKLFF.

This chain connects TRBV4-2 to TRBJ2-3; no clear D gene. The V gene's germline CDR1 is LGHNA and CDR2 YNFKEQ. The V gene lost 0 bases and the J gene lost 1 base, with 8 bases spanning the gap. CDR3 length: 15 amino acids. This CDR3 is CASSQEAYGTDTQYF. DNA of the CDR3: TGTGCCAGCAGCCAAGAAGCGTACGGCACAGATACGCAGTATTTT.

The J gene is TRBJ2-7, the V gene TRBV3-1 (or the pseudogene TRBV3-2); D is ambiguous. This CDR3 has 13 residues. The V gene's germline CDR1 is LGHDT and CDR2 YNNKEL (reference sequence). The V end lost 2 bases, the J end lost 2 bases, and 7 bases lay between the germline ends. The CDR3 sequence is CASSQQDAYEQYF. DNA for the CDR3: TGTGCCAGCAGCCAACAGGATGCCTACGAGCAGTACTTC.

The CDR3 here is CASSVDSSGWAGGYTF. The CDR3 DNA reads TGTGCCAGCAGCGTAGACTCATCGGGGTGGGCAGGTGGCTACACCTTC. The genes are TRBV9 and TRBJ1-2; D ambiguous. The CDR3 is 16 amino acids. Germline CDR1 and CDR2: SGDLS and YYNGEE. Trimming pared 0 bases from V and 7 bases from J, leaving 19 bases between. Using reference TRBV9 and TRBJ1-2 for the parts outside the CDR3, the full variable domain is DSGVTQTPKHLITATGQRVTLRCSPRSGDLSVYWYQQSLDQGLQFLIQYYNGEERAKGNILERFSAQQFPDLHSELNLSSLELGDSALYFCASSVDSSGWAGGYTFGSGTRLTVV.

The chain couples TRBV28 to TRBJ2-5; the match to TRBD1 covers 12 bases. CDR1 is MDHEN, CDR2 SYDVKM, per germline. The CDR3 contains 15 residues. V lost 5 bases to trimming and J lost 5 bases; unmatched junction nucleotides: 6. The CDR3 spells CASSPGQGAVETQYF. The CDR3, as DNA: TGTGCCAGCAGTCCGGGACAGGGGGCGGTGGAGACCCAGTACTTC. Variable domain in full (rest from reference TRBV28 and TRBJ2-5): DVKVTQSSRYLVKRTGEKVFLECVQDMDHENMFWYRQDPGLGLRLIYFSYDVKMKEKGDIPEGYSVSREKKERFSLILESASTNQTSMYLCASSPGQGAVETQYFGPGTRLLVL.

The chain employs TRBV19 and TRBJ2-1; 9 nucleotides match TRBD1. The CDR3 covers 15 residues. Looked up from germline, CDR1 is LNHDA and CDR2 is SQIVND (reference sequence). V lost 6 bases and J lost 3; bases outside the gene matches: 6. In DNA, the CDR3 is TGTGCCAGTAGCCACGACAGGGGGTTCTACAATGAGCAGTTCTTC. This sequence encodes CASSHDRGFYNEQFF.

The V gene is TRBV4-1, the J gene TRBJ2-5; D possibly corresponds to TRBD2 (5 bases). The V and J ends lost 3 bases and 4 bases respectively, with 18 bases between them. The CDR3 extends over 16 amino acids. Germline CDR1 and CDR2: MGHRA and YSYEKL. CDR3 DNA: TGCGCCAGCAGCCACTCCCGGGGAAGACTTGGAGAGACCCAGTACTTC. The encoded protein is CASSHSRGRLGETQYF.

V and J are TRBV9 and TRBJ1-2; D gene unclear. Between the trimmed V and J ends, which lost 4 bases and 4 bases, there was a span of 17 bases. Looked up from germline, CDR1 is SGDLS and CDR2 is YYNGEE. The CDR3 runs 15 residues. CDR3 DNA: TGTGCCAGCAGCCCCTCGGGTAACACGGGCTATGGCTACACCTTC. As protein: CASSPSGNTGYGYTF.

The count of this clone is one. CDR3 coding DNA: TGTGCCAGTACCCTAGGCGGGTGGGGCAATCAGCCCCAGCATTTT. Amino acid sequence: CASTLGGWGNQPQHF. This chain connects TRBV19 to TRBJ1-5, with no clear D. Trimming took 7 bases from V and 2 from J, leaving 15 bases between them. The CDR3 loop spans 15 amino acids. CDR1 is LNHDA, CDR2 SQIVND, per germline (reference sequence). Variable domain in full (rest from reference TRBV19 and TRBJ1-5): DGGITQSPKYLFRKEGQNVTLSCEQNLNHDAMYWYRQDPGQGLRLIYYSQIVNDFQKGDIAEGYSVSREKKESFPLTVTSAQKNPTAFYLCASTLGGWGNQPQHFGDGTRLSIL.